The subject of this entry is one T cell receptor beta chain. Method: immunoSEQ multiplex PCR; TCRdb's copy keeps in-frame clones and lacks some. The sample shows roughly 5,900 clones, 1.5% to 2% of them seen only once. The data were taken from a study of T cells after posttransplantation cyclophosphamide. A marrow graft followed busulfan-fludarabine conditioning, with cyclophosphamide on days +3 and +4. Trimming took off 1 base at V and 9 bases at J, with 7 bases between the two ends. Germline V CDR1 and CDR2: LNHDA, SQIVND (reference sequence). The CDR3 runs to 12 residues. The sequence was obtained from a male patient younger than 45 who received an allogeneic stem cell transplant from a related donor, was CMV-positive, and had no GVHD. A share of the T cells may be of graft donor origin. Sequenced material: PBMCs, taken about 37 weeks after a stem cell transplant with posttransplant cyclophosphamide. The rearrangement links TRBV19 to TRBJ1-5; D perhaps matches TRBD1 (5 bases). This CDR3 reads CASSIVQGPQHF. The DNA of the CDR3 is TGTGCCAGTAGTATAGTCCAGGGGCCCCAGCATTTT.